This is a list of T cell receptor beta chains from one sample in a study of shared clonotypes between healthy human individuals. Only in-frame clones appear in the TCRdb table, and some are missing; sequencing was by immunoSEQ multiplex PCR. The data show approximately 1,500,000 clones, with approximately 98% seen just once and approximately 0.45% held by the top ten. Sequenced material: naive CD4+ T cells sorted from blood. All receptors come from a man aged 25-45 years in good health. Both conserved end residues are trimmed from each CDR3.

J gene: TRBJ2-7; V gene: TRBV30; CDR3 protein: AWSVIGTSGGPRGEQY
J gene: TRBJ2-1; V gene: TRBV2; CDR3 protein: ASSVETNEF
J gene: TRBJ2-3; V gene: TRBV5-1; CDR3 protein: ASSLDQETQY
J gene: TRBJ2-7; V gene: TRBV5-4; CDR3 protein: ASSTTGVEQY
J gene: TRBJ2-2; V gene: TRBV2; CDR3 protein: ASSLHPGQGAGTGELF
J gene: TRBJ2-5; V gene: TRBV6-4; CDR3 protein: ASSAGLAGTQETQY
J gene: TRBJ2-7; V gene: TRBV5-6; CDR3 protein: ASSLAGTSGYEQY
J gene: TRBJ2-3; V gene: TRBV5-1; CDR3 protein: ASSLPLSGTSTDTQY
J gene: TRBJ2-7; V gene: TRBV28; CDR3 protein: ASSLAGLPSYEQY
J gene: TRBJ2-1; V gene: TRBV5-1; CDR3 protein: ASSSNPLATNEQF
J gene: TRBJ2-7; V gene: TRBV7-6; CDR3 protein: ASSDSRVSYEQY
J gene: TRBJ2-7; V gene: TRBV28; CDR3 protein: ASRSWSSYEQY
J gene: TRBJ2-1; V gene: TRBV2; CDR3 protein: ASSVLQGMITPIQYEQF
J gene: TRBJ2-5; V gene: TRBV7-2; CDR3 protein: ASSLNGGREETQY
J gene: TRBJ1-1; V gene: TRBV25-1; CDR3 protein: ASSGRVGNTEAF
J gene: TRBJ2-1; V gene: TRBV7-9; CDR3 protein: ASSLAVQFNEQF
J gene: TRBJ2-7; V gene: TRBV5-5; CDR3 protein: ASSLYQVPSYEQY
J gene: TRBJ2-7; V gene: TRBV9; CDR3 protein: ASSVRTGPYEQY
J gene: TRBJ2-1; V gene: TRBV7-3; CDR3 protein: ASSLTAGGSYNEQF
J gene: TRBJ2-1; V gene: TRBV10-1; CDR3 protein: ASSEIAARDEQF
J gene: TRBJ2-3; V gene: TRBV15; CDR3 protein: ATSRGSDADTQY
J gene: TRBJ2-7; V gene: TRBV28; CDR3 protein: ASSGGLAYTEQY
J gene: TRBJ2-3; V gene: TRBV5-4; CDR3 protein: ASSAINTLLIDTQY
J gene: TRBJ2-7; V gene: TRBV20-1; CDR3 protein: SAPASAGQY